This T cell receptor (beta chain) was found in a study of T-cell memory formation after mild COVID-19 (dated by TCRdb to the early 2020s). A note on the overall study: Most TCR sequence clusters were specific to one of the two donors. Two young, previously healthy adult volunteers, one female and one male, were included in the cohort. Longitudinal TCRalpha and TCRbeta repertoire sequencing tracked T-cell clones expanding and contracting after mild COVID-19 in a couple of donors. Overall study outcomes, separate from this receptor: Contracting CD4+ clones were found mainly in CM and EM memory subsets, while CD8+ clones were enriched in EMRA. Some responding clones were detected in pre-infection memory, suggesting pre-existing cross-reactive memory T cells joined the SARS-CoV-2 response. From day 15 to 85, contracting clones showed balanced CD4/CD8 phenotypes, whereas a second wave of clones that expanded from day 15 to 37 leaned towards CD4+. The study included only a couple of mild cases, and larger cohorts that include severe cases with pre-infection samples were judged to be necessary. SARS-CoV-2 specificity of the second-wave clones peaking on day 37 was not confirmed.

Ficoll-Paque density gradient centrifugation was used to isolate PBMCs. In the case of this clonotype: The antigen it recognizes is unknown. No much larger clone exists at a distance of one base, and base qualities are not known.

For sequencing, an Illumina NovaSeq 6000 was employed. Using 5'RACE with constant-segment primers, TCRalpha and TCRbeta cDNA libraries were constructed, with sample barcodes and unique molecular identifiers added in the process. Trizol reagent was used to extract RNA from every sample. Library amplification was performed in two PCR steps, and a second sample barcode and Illumina TruSeq adapters were introduced in the second step. Sequencing of libraries was performed on an Illumina NovaSeq with 2 x 150 bp paired-end reads. In the original analysis: Reads were demultiplexed and collapsed into UMI-guided consensus sequences with migec v1.2.7. With mixcr v2.1.11, UMI consensuses were aligned to TRA and TRB V and J templates and assembled into clonotypes. A clonotype was counted as expanded or contracted only if both edgeR and NoisET called the change significant, with noise models trained on biological replicates. For edgeR calls, a false discovery rate-adjusted p below 0.01 and a log2 fold-change threshold of 1 were applied. As an exploratory analysis of dynamics, max-normalized trajectories of the 1000 most abundant clonotypes were examined by PCA with hierarchical clustering. Each responding clone was given a CD4 or CD8 phenotype based on the CD4+ and CD8+ repertoires, which had been sequenced separately. The public reads were reprocessed in TCRdb via fastp at Q25 and MiXCR, keeping in-frame beta chains. Under each unique CDR3 protein, matching rows form one entry showing the most common genes and DNA. It is TCRdb's table, rather than the study itself, that gives the V and J calls and clone size. For this sample there are around 400,000 distinct CDR3 sequences; 24% appear just once. 7.5% to 10% of the sample is in the top ten clones.

From the cysteine up to the phenylalanine, the CDR3 has a length of 14 residues. Just CDR3 DNA is preserved here, 42 bases in frame from base 1. The germline V gene (reference sequence) yields MNHEY for CDR1 and SMNVEV for CDR2. V lost 7 bases and J lost 6 bases, and the count of bases not matched to a germline gene is 5. This clonotype was sampled from an adult woman who had mild COVID-19 (a few samples of this study predate the infection). The sample titles of this study are shuffled in the database, so cell type and time point are left out; the donor was told from shared clones. The chain couples TRBV27 to TRBJ2-1, with 11 middle bases fitting TRBD1. Sequencing was done on a sample of PBMCs or a T cell subset sorted from them (not recorded which). CDR3 sequence: CASTSGTGGNEQFF. DNA sequence: TGTGCCAGCACCTCCGGGACAGGGGGCAATGAGCAGTTCTTC.